Shown below are 5 T cell receptor beta chains from a single sample sequenced in a study of T cells in Graves' hyperthyroidism and ophthalmopathy. It was RNA transcripts that yielded the amplified TCR beta CDR3 regions. The HTBI set primed first-round TCR CDR3 RT-PCR. TCRdb used MiXCR to reprocess the multiplex PCR reads, holding one entry per CDR3 protein. The sample lists some 500,000 distinct CDR3 sequences; 16% were seen once. The sequencing input was blood. These receptors all come from a woman in her twenties or thirties with Graves' ophthalmopathy.

The J gene is TRBJ2-7, the V gene TRBV7-3, with D maybe TRBD2 (6 bases). The CDR3 consists of 13 residues. Per germline, CDR1 SGHTA and CDR2 FQGTGA. Trimming stripped 4 bases from V and 6 bases from J, with 13 bases between. The CDR3 bases are TGTGCCAGCAGCTCCGGGGGTAATTTCGAGCAGTACTTC. As protein: CASSSGGNFEQYF.

This clonotype showed up many times. The chain uses TRBV7-8 and TRBJ1-1; a possible D gene is TRBD1 (5 bases). The CDR3 totals 14 residues. The V gene's germline CDR1 is SGHVS and CDR2 FQNEAQ. Trimming stripped 1 base from V and 5 bases from J, with 11 bases between. Here the CDR3 reads CASSLGKGRTEAFF. CDR3 nucleotide sequence: TGTGCCAGCAGCTTAGGGAAGGGGAGGACTGAAGCTTTCTTT.

This clonotype has ten or more counts. This chain joins TRBV28 and TRBJ1-1; 7 bases align to TRBD1. This CDR3 region has 14 residues. V shed 7 bases and J 5 bases; nucleotides not matched to a gene: 10. The germline V gene encodes CDR1 MDHEN and CDR2 SYDVKM. CDR3 coding DNA: TGTGCCAGCACCATCAGGGGGGGTGAAACTGAAGCTTTCTTT. Translated: CASTIRGGETEAFF.

This clonotype was observed at least ten times. V is TRBV13 and J is TRBJ2-7; D call uncertain. The CDR3 has 17 residues. V lost 3 bases and J lost 6, with 24 bases in between. Germline V lookup: CDR1 PRHDT, CDR2 FYEKMQ (reference sequence). DNA of the CDR3: TGTGCCAGCAGCTTTTGGTGCTCGCGGTTCGCGGTGTGCGAGCAGTACTTC. This gives the protein CASSFWCSRFAVCEQYF.

This clonotype was found many times. The V gene is TRBV11-2, the J gene TRBJ2-3, with D perhaps matching TRBD2 (5 bases). CDR3 length: 14 residues. V was shortened by 3 bases and J by 4 bases, with 11 bases between the two germline ends. Looked up from germline, CDR1 is SGHAT and CDR2 is FQNNGV. CDR3 sequence (DNA): TGTGCCAGCAGCTTTCTAGCTGTCGCAGATACGCAGTATTTT. Residues: CASSFLAVADTQYF.